This passage covers 23 T cell receptor beta chains from one sample sequenced in a study of blood T cell repertoires in COVID-19. Repertoires were generated with immunoSEQ multiplex PCR, while TCRdb's copy carries only in-frame clones and drops some. This table has about 300,000 clones, 85% appearing once. Sequences were obtained from PBMCs or T cells enriched from blood (not recorded which). Source of these receptors: a woman in her forties or fifties who had recovered from COVID-19.

The genes are TRBV5-4 and TRBJ2-3; the D is unclear. This CDR3 is built from 14 residues. Trimming pared 0 bases from V and 2 bases from J, leaving 7 bases between. Germline V gene data show CDR1 as SGHNT and CDR2 as YYREEE (reference sequence). CDR3 region: CASSLETFTDTQYF. The CDR3 region has the DNA TGTGCCAGCAGCTTGGAGACTTTCACAGATACGCAGTATTTT. Full variable domain (missing parts from reference TRBV5-4 and TRBJ2-3): ETGVTQSPTHLIKTRGQQVTLRCSSQSGHNTVSWYQQALGQGPQFIFQYYREEENGRGNFPPRFSGLQFPNYSSELNVNALELDDSALYLCASSLETFTDTQYFGPGTRLTVL.

The CDR3 DNA reads TGTGCCAGCAGCCAAACCTATAAACAGGGAGGGTTTGAAAAACTGTTTTTT. Translating it yields CASSQTYKQGGFEKLFF. V usage is TRBV4-2 and J usage is TRBJ1-4; a weak D match, TRBD1 (6 bases). Between the trimmed V and J ends, which lost 2 bases and 7 bases, there was a span of 20 bases. The CDR3 has 17 residues. Germline CDR1 reads LGHNA; CDR2 reads YNFKEQ.

The rearrangement joins TRBV4-3 to TRBJ1-1; D may be TRBD1 (5 bases). The CDR3 has 15 amino acids. The germline V gene encodes CDR1 LGHNA and CDR2 YSLEER. The V gene lost 4 bases and the J gene lost 5 bases, with 17 bases spanning the gap. CDR3 DNA sequence: TGCGCCAGCAGCCGTATCCGGGGTGGGGGGACTGAAGCTTTCTTT. It yields the protein CASSRIRGGGTEAFF.

This chain links TRBV27 with TRBJ1-1, with D possibly TRBD1 on 6 matching bases. V lost 6 bases and J lost 1, with 15 bases in between. The CDR3 sequence is 15 residues long. Germline V gives CDR1 MNHEY, CDR2 SMNVEV (reference sequence). The CDR3 reads CASSLGGYPNTEAFF. DNA for the CDR3: TGTGCCAGCAGCCTTGGGGGCTATCCGAACACTGAAGCTTTCTTT.

CDR3 DNA: TGTGCCAGCAGCGCTAGCAACAGGGTTAACTATGGCTACACCTTC. Residues: CASSASNRVNYGYTF. The chain links TRBV9 to TRBJ1-2; the D gene is possibly TRBD1 (6 bases). Trimming pared 3 bases from V and 1 base from J, leaving 13 bases between. Germline loops: CDR1 SGDLS, CDR2 YYNGEE. The CDR3 is 15 residues long.

The chain carries TRBV4-1 and TRBJ2-1; 7 nucleotides line up with TRBD2. The CDR3 is 16 amino acids. The V gene's germline CDR1 is MGHRA and CDR2 YSYEKL. The ends lost 0 bases at V and 10 bases at J; junction bases unmatched: 12. The CDR3, as DNA: TGCGCCAGCAGCCAAGAATGGCGGGGGACCATTCTCGAGCAGTTCTTC. Translated, it gives CASSQEWRGTILEQFF.

This rearrangement joins TRBV7-3 to TRBJ2-2; D is uncertain. Germline V gene sequence: CDR1 SGHTA, CDR2 FQGTGA. The CDR3 sequence is 13 residues long. Trimming took off 4 bases at V and 1 base at J, with 4 bases between the two ends. CDR3 sequence: CASSSRNTGELFF. In DNA form, the CDR3 reads TGTGCCAGCAGCTCCAGGAACACCGGGGAGCTGTTTTTT.

V is TRBV5-1 and J is TRBJ2-5; tentatively, D is TRBD1 (5 bases). Trimming removed 4 bases from V and 5 bases from J, with 15 bases in between. The CDR3 consists of 14 residues. Germline-derived CDR1 and CDR2 are SGHRS and YFSETQ. The CDR3 is CASSLRQIVETQYF. DNA of the CDR3: TGCGCCAGCAGCCTAAGACAGATTGTTGAGACCCAGTACTTC.

This clone was seen just once. The rearrangement joins TRBV30 to TRBJ1-2; D is unclear. V was pared by 3 bases and J by 5 bases, with 13 bases between. Germline V lookup: CDR1 GTSNPN, CDR2 SVGIG (reference sequence). The CDR3 runs 13 residues. The CDR3 nucleotides read TGTGCCTGGAGGCACGGGTTACAATATGGCTACACCTTC. Its translation is CAWRHGLQYGYTF.

Concerning this clone itself: The sample has other DNA sequences that encode this CDR3 too. The rearrangement joins TRBV7-8 to TRBJ1-5; 10 bases fit TRBD1. J lost 3 bases, V lost 5 bases, and 4 bases had no gene match. Germline-derived CDR1 and CDR2 are SGHVS and FQNEAQ. The CDR3 totals 15 residues. The CDR3 loop reads CASSPGTGDNQPQHF. The CDR3 DNA reads TGTGCCAGCAGCCCAGGGACAGGGGACAATCAGCCCCAGCATTTT.

This rearrangement joins TRBV6-5 to TRBJ1-2; 7 nucleotides agree with TRBD1. After removal of 7 bases from V and 4 bases from J, the junction contained 6 bases not matched to a gene. CDR1 is MNHEY, CDR2 SVGAGI, per germline. The length of the CDR3 is 13 residues. The CDR3, as DNA: TGTGCCAGCAAAGGACAGGCGGGCTATGGCTACACCTTC. Its protein is CASKGQAGYGYTF.

DNA for the CDR3: TGTGCCAGCAGCTCAATTTCGGGTAGAGAAGCTTTCTTT. This encodes CASSSISGREAFF. The V and J genes are TRBV11-2 and TRBJ1-1; D unresolved. The CDR3 totals 13 residues. Trimming cost V 4 bases and J 8 bases, with 14 bases left between them. Germline V CDR1 and CDR2: SGHAT, FQNNGV.

This chain links TRBV30 with TRBJ2-7; D ambiguous. The CDR3 length is 12 residues. The germline V gene encodes CDR1 GTSNPN and CDR2 SVGIG (reference sequence). V was cut by 3 bases and J by 3 bases, with 9 bases left in between. The CDR3 region is CAWRSLNYEQYF. The CDR3, as DNA: TGTGCCTGGAGGAGTCTTAACTACGAGCAGTACTTC.

This rearrangement joins TRBV5-1 to TRBJ1-1, with D possibly matching TRBD1 (6 bases). The CDR3 is 15 amino acids. CDR1 and CDR2 from the germline V gene are SGHRS and YFSETQ. Between the trimmed V and J ends, which lost 2 bases and 2 bases, there was a span of 13 bases. CDR3 sequence: CASSFLGDINTEAFF. CDR3 nucleotide sequence: TGCGCCAGCAGCTTTCTAGGGGACATCAACACTGAAGCTTTCTTT.

V is TRBV5-1 and J is TRBJ2-5; the match to TRBD2 covers 14 bases. Germline V gene lookup returns CDR1 SGHRS and CDR2 YFSETQ. V lost 3 bases, J lost 2 bases, and 12 bases stayed unmatched. This CDR3 spans 19 amino acids. The CDR3 bases are TGCGCCAGCAGCTCGCAAACCCTGGGACTAGCGGGGGAGCAAGAGACCCAGTACTTC. Translated, it gives CASSSQTLGLAGEQETQYF. Drawing the rest from reference TRBV5-1 and TRBJ2-5, the complete variable domain is KAGVTQTPRYLIKTRGQQVTLSCSPISGHRSVSWYQQTPGQGLQFLFEYFSETQRNKGNFPGRFSGRQFSNSRSEMNVSTLELGDSALYLCASSSQTLGLAGEQETQYFGPGTRLLVL.

The CDR3 DNA sequence: TGTGCCAGCAGCCCAGCGGGCCCCTACGAGCAGTACTTC. Translated, it gives CASSPAGPYEQYF. V and J are TRBV7-9 and TRBJ2-7, with a possible D match to TRBD2 (6 bases). Trimming cost V 5 bases and J 2 bases, with 10 bases left between them. The CDR3 runs 13 residues. The germline V gene encodes CDR1 SEHNR and CDR2 FQNEAQ (reference sequence).

The chain is built from TRBV7-9 and TRBJ2-3; D call uncertain. V was cut by 4 bases and J by 0 bases, with 11 bases left in between. CDR3 length equals 15 residues. Germline CDR1 and CDR2: SEHNR and FQNEAQ (reference sequence). As DNA, the CDR3 is TGTGCCAGCAGCTCCTACTTTCTTAGCACAGATACGCAGTATTTT. Residues: CASSSYFLSTDTQYF.

This chain joins TRBV4-2 and TRBJ2-3; 12 bases match TRBD2. With V trimmed by 3 bases and J by 1 base, 2 bases remained unmatched. This CDR3 is built from 16 residues. Looked up from germline, CDR1 is LGHNA and CDR2 is YNFKEQ. The CDR3 nucleotides are TGTGCCAGCAGCCACAGGACTAGCGGGGGCACAGATACGCAGTATTTT. Its translation is CASSHRTSGGTDTQYF.

The gene calls are TRBV19 and TRBJ1-2, with 7 bases aligning to TRBD1. Germline CDR1 and CDR2: LNHDA and SQIVND (reference sequence). V was clipped by 3 bases and J by 3 bases; unmatched bases: 13. This CDR3 is 17 amino acids long. The CDR3 loop is CASSIARTGTVDYGYTF. The CDR3 DNA reads as TGTGCCAGTAGTATCGCCCGGACAGGTACGGTGGACTATGGCTACACCTTC.

This chain's CDR3 is CASSQPTGTGELFF. Here the CDR3 DNA reads TGCGCCAGCAGCCAACCAACAGGGACCGGGGAGCTGTTTTTT. J is TRBJ2-2 and V is TRBV4-3; TRBD1 is a possible D gene (6 bases). Deletions cut 2 bases from V and 5 bases from J, with 9 bases between. Looked up from germline, CDR1 is LGHNA and CDR2 is YSLEER. The length of the CDR3 is 14 residues.

The chain links TRBV7-9 to TRBJ2-2, with D maybe TRBD1 (7 bases). CDR3 size: 15 residues. Looked up from germline, CDR1 is SEHNR and CDR2 is FQNEAQ (reference sequence). Deletions cut 5 bases from V and 3 bases from J, with 13 bases between. Here the CDR3 reads CASSLTGDYTGELFF. DNA for the CDR3: TGTGCCAGCAGCCTCACAGGGGACTACACCGGGGAGCTGTTTTTT.

The chain joins TRBV6-6 to TRBJ2-5; possible D gene TRBD1, 5 bases. Germline V lookup: CDR1 MNHNY, CDR2 SVGAGI (reference sequence). This CDR3 spans 15 amino acids. The germline V and J ends were trimmed by 6 bases and 5 bases, with 19 bases remaining between them. The CDR3 reads CASSQPTAGSETQYF. CDR3 bases: TGTGCCAGCAGCCAACCGACCGCAGGGTCCGAGACCCAGTACTTC.

In nucleotides, the CDR3 is TGTGCCACAAGACGGGACTCCTACAATGAGCAGTTCTTC. It specifies CATRRDSYNEQFF. The rearrangement links TRBV13 to TRBJ2-1; TRBD2 might be the D (5 bases). The CDR3 consists of 13 residues. The V gene lost 10 bases and the J gene lost 0 bases, with 10 bases spanning the gap. Looked up from germline, CDR1 is PRHDT and CDR2 is FYEKMQ (reference sequence).